This is a list of T cell receptor beta chains from one sample in a study of shared clonotypes between healthy human individuals. Using immunoSEQ multiplex PCR, the repertoire was profiled, and TCRdb retains in-frame clones only, with some absent. The profile shows almost 750,000 clones, 55% to 75% of them singletons. What was sequenced was memory CD4+ T cells sorted from blood. These receptors all stem from a woman in her twenties or thirties in good health. Each CDR3 is given with its conserved first and last residue. D genes are given only for firm matches. Clone size, where shown, is once, few, many, or a class for clones that have expanded.

d_call: -; cdr3_length: 15; v_call: TRBV7-9; j_call: TRBJ2-5; clone_size: few; cdr3_aa: CASSLALSEKETQYF; cdr3_nt: TGTGCCAGCAGCTTAGCGCTTTCTGAGAAAGAGACCCAGTACTTC
d_call: -; cdr3_length: 15; v_call: TRBV5-1; j_call: TRBJ2-7; clone_size: once; cdr3_aa: CASSLNRRSTYEQYF; cdr3_nt: TGCGCCAGCAGCTTGAATAGGCGGAGTACCTACGAGCAGTACTTC
d_call: TRBD2; cdr3_length: 16; v_call: TRBV5-1; j_call: TRBJ2-3; clone_size: few; cdr3_aa: CASSLDGGRAADTQYF; cdr3_nt: TGCGCCAGCAGCTTGGATGGCGGGAGGGCCGCAGATACGCAGTATTTT
d_call: -; cdr3_length: 17; v_call: TRBV28; j_call: TRBJ2-3; clone_size: few; cdr3_aa: CASSLQWSDTSTDTQYF; cdr3_nt: TGTGCCAGCAGTTTACAATGGAGCGACACAAGCACAGATACGCAGTATTTT
d_call: TRBD1; cdr3_length: 18; v_call: TRBV7-9; j_call: TRBJ2-6; clone_size: few; cdr3_aa: CASSPGARGLFGANVLTF; cdr3_nt: TGTGCCAGCAGCCCCGGGGCAAGGGGGCTATTTGGGGCCAACGTCCTGACTTTC
d_call: -; cdr3_length: 12; v_call: TRBV28; j_call: TRBJ1-2; clone_size: -; cdr3_aa: CASSATGSADTF; cdr3_nt: TGTGCCAGCAGTGCCACAGGGTCAGCGGACACCTTC
d_call: -; cdr3_length: 13; v_call: TRBV27; j_call: TRBJ1-1; clone_size: -; cdr3_aa: CASSLQSNTEAFF; cdr3_nt: TGTGCCAGCAGTTTGCAGAGCAACACTGAAGCTTTCTTT
d_call: -; cdr3_length: 12; v_call: TRBV6-5; j_call: TRBJ2-3; clone_size: few; cdr3_aa: CASSPSEDTQYF; cdr3_nt: TGTGCCAGCAGTCCTAGCGAAGATACGCAGTATTTT
d_call: -; cdr3_length: 11; v_call: TRBV20-1; j_call: TRBJ2-1; clone_size: many; cdr3_aa: CSARSYNEQFF; cdr3_nt: TGCAGTGCTAGGTCCTACAATGAGCAGTTCTTC
d_call: TRBD1; cdr3_length: 14; v_call: TRBV2; j_call: TRBJ1-5; clone_size: -; cdr3_aa: CASRRDREGQPQHF; cdr3_nt: TGTGCCAGCAGGAGGGACAGGGAGGGTCAGCCCCAGCATTTT
d_call: -; cdr3_length: 14; v_call: TRBV9; j_call: TRBJ1-5; clone_size: once; cdr3_aa: CASSVGYSNQPQHF; cdr3_nt: TGTGCCAGCAGCGTAGGATATAGCAATCAGCCCCAGCATTTT
d_call: -; cdr3_length: 15; v_call: TRBV5-6; j_call: TRBJ2-7; clone_size: -; cdr3_aa: CASRNLGPGAYEQYF; cdr3_nt: TGTGCCAGCAGGAATTTGGGGCCGGGGGCCTACGAGCAGTACTTC
d_call: -; cdr3_length: 12; v_call: TRBV5-1; j_call: TRBJ2-2; clone_size: -; cdr3_aa: CASSPYSGELFF; cdr3_nt: TGCGCCAGCAGCCCGTACAGCGGGGAGCTGTTTTTT
d_call: -; cdr3_length: 14; v_call: TRBV28; j_call: TRBJ1-1; clone_size: -; cdr3_aa: CASSFYSSSKRAFF; cdr3_nt: TGTGCCAGCAGTTTTTATAGCAGTAGCAAGAGGGCTTTCTTT
d_call: -; cdr3_length: 17; v_call: TRBV10-3; j_call: TRBJ2-1; clone_size: -; cdr3_aa: CAISVAPRDQDNNEQFF; cdr3_nt: TGTGCCATCAGTGTGGCCCCCCGGGACCAGGACAACAATGAGCAGTTCTTC
d_call: -; cdr3_length: 16; v_call: TRBV15; j_call: TRBJ1-5; clone_size: -; cdr3_aa: CATSRVESYSNQPQHF; cdr3_nt: TGTGCCACCAGCAGAGTGGAGAGTTATAGCAATCAGCCCCAGCATTTT